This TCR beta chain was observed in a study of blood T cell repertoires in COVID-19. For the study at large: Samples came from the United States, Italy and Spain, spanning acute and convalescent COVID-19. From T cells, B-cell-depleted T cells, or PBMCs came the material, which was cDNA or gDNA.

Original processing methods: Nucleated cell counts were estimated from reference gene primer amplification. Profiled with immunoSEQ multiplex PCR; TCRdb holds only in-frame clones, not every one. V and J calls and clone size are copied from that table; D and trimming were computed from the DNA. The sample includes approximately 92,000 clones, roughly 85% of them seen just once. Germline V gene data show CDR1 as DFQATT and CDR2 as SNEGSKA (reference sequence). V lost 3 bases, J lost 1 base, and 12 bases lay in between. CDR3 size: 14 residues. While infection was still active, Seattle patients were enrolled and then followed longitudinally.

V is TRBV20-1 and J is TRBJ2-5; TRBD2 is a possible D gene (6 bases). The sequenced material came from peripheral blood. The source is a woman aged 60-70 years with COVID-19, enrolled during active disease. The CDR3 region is CSASGGVSQETQYF. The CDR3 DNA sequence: TGCAGTGCTAGTGGCGGGGTGAGCCAAGAGACCCAGTACTTC.